This passage covers 26 T cell receptor beta chains from one sample sequenced in a study of response to subunit inactivated influenza vaccine (dated by TCRdb to the late 2010s). The protocol used for the library was RT-PCR. The instrument given in TCRdb is Illumina HiSeq 2500. TCRdb cleaned the public reads at Q25 with fastp, built clones with MiXCR and kept in-frame beta chains. Rows with a matching CDR3 protein are joined into one entry that keeps the most common DNA and genes. The sample has approximately 570,000 distinct CDR3 sequences on record, under 9% of them singletons. The top ten clonotypes cover around 13% of the sample. Sequenced material: PBMCs from blood, taken around 2 years after vaccination. The receptors here all came from a man aged 50 to 69 who received an inactivated influenza vaccine. Donor details come from another sample of the same person, matched by shared clones.

This clonotype showed up just a few times. The rearrangement joins TRBV29-1 to TRBJ2-1; no definite D call. Germline-derived CDR1 and CDR2 are SQVTM and ANQGSEA. The CDR3 has 10 residues. With 5 bases removed from V and 9 bases from J, the gap between germline ends came to 8 bases. In DNA form, the CDR3 reads TGCAGCGTTACCATGGGTGAGCAGTTCTTC. Amino acid sequence: CSVTMGEQFF.

This clonotype was recorded many times. The chain uses TRBV3-1 and TRBJ2-7; D ambiguous. CDR3 length: 13 amino acids. The V and J ends lost 0 bases and 1 base respectively, with 4 bases between them. Germline lookup yields CDR1 LGHDT and CDR2 YNNKEL (reference sequence). The chain's CDR3 is CASSQDYSYEQYF. DNA of the CDR3: TGTGCCAGCAGCCAAGACTATTCCTACGAGCAGTACTTC.

J is TRBJ2-3 and V is TRBV27; D perhaps matches TRBD2 (6 bases). With 2 bases removed from V and 0 bases from J, the gap between germline ends came to 12 bases. Germline V CDR1 and CDR2: MNHEY, SMNVEV (reference sequence). CDR3 size: 16 residues. This CDR3 is CASSLGRGISTDTQYF. The CDR3 DNA reads as TGTGCCAGCAGTTTAGGTCGCGGGATCAGCACAGATACGCAGTATTTT.

In this sample, this clonotype turned up a few times. The V gene is TRBV5-1, the J gene TRBJ1-4; the D gene is possibly TRBD1 (5 bases). Deletions cut 2 bases from V and 8 bases from J, with 13 bases between. The V gene's germline CDR1 is SGHRS and CDR2 YFSETQ. The CDR3 length is 14 residues. Written as DNA, the CDR3 is TGCGCCAGCAGCTTACAGAGGGGTAGAGAAAAACTGTTTTTT. Its translation: CASSLQRGREKLFF.

The chain employs TRBV20-1 and TRBJ2-2; a weak D match, TRBD2 (6 bases). V was cut by 1 base and J by 7 bases, with 16 bases left in between. Germline CDR1 is DFQATT and CDR2 is SNEGSKA (reference sequence). This CDR3 contains 15 residues. The DNA for the CDR3 is TGCAGTGCTAGAGTTGGGGGGAGGTCGGTCGGGGAGCTGTTTTTT. It yields the protein CSARVGGRSVGELFF.

The chain carries TRBV20-1 and TRBJ2-5, with a possible D match to TRBD2 (7 bases). Germline-derived CDR1 and CDR2 are DFQATT and SNEGSKA (reference sequence). Trimming left V 3 bases short and J 4 bases short, with 12 bases between. The CDR3 is 13 amino acids. The CDR3 sequence: CSASGGLRETQYF. The CDR3 region has the DNA TGCAGTGCTAGCGGGGGGCTCCGAGAGACCCAGTACTTC.

This clonotype was recorded only once. The chain employs TRBV20-1 and TRBJ2-7; 7 bases line up with TRBD2. V lost 5 bases to trimming and J lost 3 bases; unmatched junction nucleotides: 13. This CDR3 spans 15 amino acids. Looked up from germline, CDR1 is DFQATT and CDR2 is SNEGSKA (reference sequence). The CDR3 bases are TGCAGTGCTCCCCCGTCAGGCGGGGGAGGCTACGAGCAGTACTTC. It translates to CSAPPSGGGGYEQYF.

The chain couples TRBV27 to TRBJ2-3; D possibly corresponds to TRBD1 (5 bases). Germline-derived CDR1 and CDR2 are MNHEY and SMNVEV (reference sequence). This CDR3 spans 14 amino acids. V was shortened by 3 bases and J by 6 bases, with 13 bases between the two germline ends. CDR3 sequence (DNA): TGTGCCAGCAGTTTCACGGCAGGGAAGGATACGCAGTATTTT. It codes for CASSFTAGKDTQYF.

This clonotype has more than one count but fewer than ten. The V gene is TRBV3-1, the J gene TRBJ2-7; D ambiguous. Germline V lookup: CDR1 LGHDT, CDR2 YNNKEL (reference sequence). V lost 4 bases, J lost 3 bases, and 22 bases lay in between. The CDR3 loop spans 17 amino acids. The CDR3 sequence: CASSLSVSRVTGYEQYF. DNA of the CDR3: TGTGCCAGCAGCCTTTCGGTTTCTCGGGTTACGGGCTACGAGCAGTACTTC.

This clonotype has only a few counts. The chain couples TRBV20-1 to TRBJ2-3; a possible D gene is TRBD2 (7 bases). Per germline, CDR1 DFQATT and CDR2 SNEGSKA (reference sequence). Deletions cut 5 bases from V and 3 bases from J, with 15 bases between. CDR3 length: 14 residues. For the CDR3, the DNA is TGCAGTGCTCATTCGAGGGGGGGGACAGATACGCAGTATTTT. Translated, it gives CSAHSRGGTDTQYF.

This clonotype was detected ten times or more. The chain recombines TRBV12-3 or TRBV12-4 with TRBJ1-5; D is unresolved. The CDR3 is 12 residues long. V lost 3 bases and J lost 9, with 9 bases in between. In DNA, the CDR3 is TGTGCCAGCAGTTTGTGGTTAGGGCCCCAGCATTTT. This sequence encodes CASSLWLGPQHF.

This clonotype was recorded many times. The rearrangement joins TRBV5-5 to TRBJ1-4; D not resolved. Trimming removed 0 bases from V and 3 bases from J, with 12 bases in between. The CDR3 length is 16 residues. The germline V gene has CDR1 SGHKS and CDR2 YYEKEE (reference sequence). The CDR3 sequence: CASSLAVSAPNEKLFF. The CDR3 DNA follows: TGTGCCAGCAGCTTGGCCGTCTCAGCCCCTAATGAAAAACTGTTTTTT.

This clonotype was detected many times. J is TRBJ1-6 and V is TRBV11-2; D gene uncertain. This CDR3 contains 14 residues. CDR1 is SGHAT, CDR2 FQNNGV, per germline. V was trimmed by 4 bases and J by 5 bases, leaving 9 bases between them. CDR3 in amino acids: CASSSMGNNSPLHF. The CDR3 coding sequence is TGTGCCAGCAGCTCAATGGGAAATAATTCACCCCTCCACTTT. The complete variable domain, with remaining parts taken from reference TRBV11-2 and TRBJ1-6, reads EAGVAQSPRYKIIEKRQSVAFWCNPISGHATLYWYQQILGQGPKLLIQFQNNGVVDDSQLPKDRFSAERLKGVDSTLKIQPAKLEDSAVYLCASSSMGNNSPLHFGNGTRLTVT.

The V gene is TRBV4-2, the J gene TRBJ2-3; 7 bases are a match to TRBD2. Germline assignment: CDR1 LGHNA and CDR2 YNFKEQ. The CDR3 extends over 16 amino acids. The trim removed 1 base at V and 4 bases at J, leaving 8 bases unmatched. CDR3: CASSQAALAVADTQYF. CDR3 sequence (DNA): TGTGCCAGCAGCCAAGCGGCGCTAGCGGTTGCAGATACGCAGTATTTT.

The rearrangement uses TRBV4-1 and TRBJ1-5; D not resolved. This CDR3 comprises 13 residues. The germline V gene has CDR1 MGHRA and CDR2 YSYEKL. V was clipped by 0 bases and J by 4 bases, with 4 bases between them. The CDR3 here is CASSQDPNQPQHF. Here the CDR3 DNA reads TGCGCCAGCAGCCAAGACCCTAATCAGCCCCAGCATTTT.

This rearrangement joins TRBV29-1 to TRBJ2-1; TRBD2 matches at 12 bases. The junction had 5 bases not matched to a gene; V was cut back by 5 bases and J by 6 bases. The germline V gene has CDR1 SQVTM and CDR2 ANQGSEA. The CDR3 totals 14 residues. DNA for the CDR3: TGCAGCGTTCTAGCGGGGGGGGTTGGCAATGAGCAGTTCTTC. Amino acids: CSVLAGGVGNEQFF.

Only a few counts were recorded for this clonotype. V gene TRBV20-1 combines with J gene TRBJ2-1; 9 bases agree with TRBD2. Trimming took 3 bases from V and 9 from J; bases not matched to a gene: 9. This CDR3 contains 14 residues. Germline-derived CDR1 and CDR2 are DFQATT and SNEGSKA (reference sequence). The CDR3 loop reads CSASGGLALGEQFF. As DNA, the CDR3 is TGCAGTGCTAGTGGGGGACTAGCATTAGGTGAGCAGTTCTTC.

This clonotype was found many times. V and J are TRBV20-1 and TRBJ2-3; possibly TRBD1 or TRBD2 for D (6 bases each). Looked up from germline, CDR1 is DFQATT and CDR2 is SNEGSKA (reference sequence). V dropped 0 bases and J dropped 3 bases, with 16 bases sitting between them. CDR3 length: 16 residues. CDR3 residues: CSARDRGHGRTDTQYF. For the CDR3, the DNA is TGCAGTGCTAGAGATCGGGGACATGGGAGGACAGATACGCAGTATTTT.

This clonotype was observed a handful of times. The gene calls are TRBV5-4 and TRBJ1-3, with unresolved D. The V end was cut by 3 bases, the J end by 0 bases, with 7 bases between. There are 14 residues in the CDR3. Germline lookup yields CDR1 SGHNT and CDR2 YYREEE (reference sequence). The DNA for the CDR3 is TGTGCCAGCAGCTACGAGGGCTCTGGAAACACCATATATTTT. It codes for CASSYEGSGNTIYF.

This clonotype has ten or more counts. The rearrangement links TRBV19 to TRBJ2-7; possibly TRBD1 for D (5 bases). This CDR3 is 13 amino acids long. Trimming left V 3 bases short and J 3 bases short, with 9 bases between. The germline gives CDR1 LNHDA, CDR2 SQIVND (reference sequence). DNA of the CDR3: TGTGCCAGTAGTATTGGGGCCAGCTACGAGCAGTACTTC. Its protein is CASSIGASYEQYF.

This clonotype showed up just a few times. The genes are TRBV2 and TRBJ2-1; 7 nucleotides align to TRBD2. This CDR3 has 14 amino acids. The germline V gene encodes CDR1 SNHLY and CDR2 FYNNEI. The trim removed 7 bases at V and 9 bases at J, leaving 12 bases unmatched. CDR3 sequence reads: CASTWEGQWGEQFF. CDR3 sequence (DNA): TGTGCCAGCACCTGGGAGGGTCAATGGGGTGAGCAGTTCTTC. Complete variable domain (other parts from reference TRBV2 and TRBJ2-1): EPEVTQTPSHQVTQMGQEVILRCVPISNHLYFYWYRQILGQKVEFLVSFYNNEISEKSEIFDDQFSVERPDGSNFTLKIRSTKLEDSAMYFCASTWEGQWGEQFFGPGTRLTVL.

This clonotype was counted a few times. The J gene is TRBJ2-2, the V gene TRBV24-1; D is uncertain. The CDR3 totals 15 residues. Germline CDR1 KGHDR, CDR2 SFDVKD. V dropped 1 base and J dropped 1 base, with 6 bases sitting between them. The CDR3 bases are TGTGCCACCAGTGATTTAGCCCTGAACACCGGGGAGCTGTTTTTT. Amino acids: CATSDLALNTGELFF.

The V and J genes are TRBV9 and TRBJ2-3; no reliable D call. The CDR3 is 13 residues long. The V end lost 0 bases, the J end lost 4 bases, and 6 bases lay between the germline ends. CDR1 SGDLS and CDR2 YYNGEE come from the germline V gene. Here the CDR3 DNA reads TGTGCCAGCAGCGTAGCGGTCCCAGATACGCAGTATTTT. As protein: CASSVAVPDTQYF. The full variable domain, with the rest looked up from reference TRBV9 and TRBJ2-3, is DSGVTQTPKHLITATGQRVTLRCSPRSGDLSVYWYQQSLDQGLQFLIQYYNGEERAKGNILERFSAQQFPDLHSELNLSSLELGDSALYFCASSVAVPDTQYFGPGTRLTVL.

The sample holds many counts of this clonotype. The gene calls are TRBV5-1 and TRBJ2-7; 9 bases line up with TRBD1. In germline, CDR1 is SGHRS, CDR2 YFSETQ. The CDR3 extends over 14 amino acids. Trimming removed 2 bases from V and 3 bases from J; junction bases left unmatched: 3. The CDR3 loop reads CASSFGTGNYEQYF. The CDR3 region has the DNA TGCGCCAGCAGCTTTGGGACAGGGAACTACGAGCAGTACTTC.

This clonotype was seen a few times. The chain employs TRBV7-8 and TRBJ2-7; perhaps TRBD2 as D (6 bases). Germline lookup yields CDR1 SGHVS and CDR2 FQNEAQ. Trimming removed 1 base from V and 1 base from J, with 14 bases in between. CDR3 size: 16 residues. The CDR3: CASSLVVGTGSYEQYF. CDR3 bases: TGTGCCAGCAGCTTAGTGGTCGGGACTGGATCCTACGAGCAGTACTTC.

This clonotype was counted a few times. This chain connects TRBV24-1 to TRBJ2-1; D is tentatively TRBD1 or TRBD2 (6 bases each). The V and J ends lost 1 base and 10 bases respectively, with 10 bases between them. CDR3 length: 13 residues. CDR1 KGHDR and CDR2 SFDVKD come from the germline V gene. The CDR3 region has the DNA TGTGCCACCAGTGATTTCGGGGGCCTGGAGCAGTTCTTC. Residues: CATSDFGGLEQFF.